These 8 T cell receptor beta chains share one sample of origin, sequenced in a study of blood T cell repertoires in COVID-19. The data were produced by immunoSEQ multiplex PCR, yet TCRdb's version contains in-frame clones alone and is incomplete. Counted here are about 220,000 clones, approximately 86% occurring once; the ten biggest clones make up around 2.6%. Sequenced material: PBMCs or T cells enriched from blood (not recorded which). The receptor source for this set is a woman aged 25 to 39 with acute COVID-19.

The V call is TRBV2, the J call TRBJ1-1; a possible D gene is TRBD1 (6 bases). V was trimmed by 7 bases and J by 2 bases, leaving 17 bases between them. Germline-derived CDR1 and CDR2 are SNHLY and FYNNEI. This CDR3 region has 15 residues. The CDR3 spells CASIRQVQINTEAFF. The CDR3, as DNA: TGTGCCAGCATCAGACAGGTTCAGATTAACACTGAAGCTTTCTTT.

The chain is built from TRBV12-3 or TRBV12-4 and TRBJ2-5; unclear D gene. The V end lost 5 bases, the J end lost 4 bases, and 8 bases lay between the germline ends. CDR3 length: 12 residues. CDR3 sequence (DNA): TGTGCCAGCAGTCCCACTATAGAGACCCAGTACTTC. Its protein is CASSPTIETQYF.

The rearrangement links TRBV5-8 to TRBJ2-7, with 7 bases fitting TRBD1. This CDR3 is 15 amino acids long. Trimming at V came to 0 bases and at J to 1 base, leaving 4 bases not matched to a gene. Germline lookup yields CDR1 SGHTS and CDR2 YDEGEE. The CDR3 bases are TGTGCCAGCAGCTTGGCCCGGGACAGTTCCTACGAGCAGTACTTC. Its translation is CASSLARDSSYEQYF. The whole variable domain, remainder taken from reference TRBV5-8 and TRBJ2-7, is EAGVTQSPTHLIKTRGQQATLRCSPISGHTSVYWYQQALGLGLQFLLWYDEGEERNRGNFPPRFSGRQFPNYSSELNVNALELEDSALYLCASSLARDSSYEQYFGPGTRLTVT.

The rearrangement uses TRBV30 and TRBJ1-2; 10 nucleotides agree with TRBD1. CDR1 is GTSNPN, CDR2 SVGIG, per germline (reference sequence). J was trimmed by 7 bases and V by 8 bases; bases with no gene match: 10. The CDR3 spans 13 residues. In nucleotides, the CDR3 is TGTGCCCGAGAGACAGGGGGCGTACCTGGCTACACCTTC. Translating it yields CARETGGVPGYTF.

The chain has TRBV5-1 and TRBJ1-1; D might be TRBD1 (5 bases). The CDR3 spans 15 residues. From germline, CDR1 is SGHRS and CDR2 YFSETQ. V shed 0 bases and J shed 0 bases, with 9 bases lying between them. The CDR3 region is CASSLEARVNTEAFF. DNA of the CDR3: TGCGCCAGCAGCTTGGAGGCCAGGGTGAACACTGAAGCTTTCTTT.

The J gene is TRBJ2-4, the V gene TRBV11-2; TRBD2 matches 7 bases. This CDR3 region has 17 residues. The germline V gene encodes CDR1 SGHAT and CDR2 FQNNGV. With 8 bases clipped from V and 3 bases from J, the junction kept 16 bases outside the gene matches. CDR3 protein: CASLTSAGGGDKNIQYF. CDR3 nucleotide sequence: TGTGCCAGCCTCACTAGCGCCGGGGGAGGAGACAAAAACATTCAGTACTTC. The full variable domain, completed using reference TRBV11-2 and TRBJ2-4, is EAGVAQSPRYKIIEKRQSVAFWCNPISGHATLYWYQQILGQGPKLLIQFQNNGVVDDSQLPKDRFSAERLKGVDSTLKIQPAKLEDSAVYLCASLTSAGGGDKNIQYFGAGTRLSVL.

The chain employs TRBV5-1 and TRBJ1-4; possibly TRBD1 for D (6 bases). Germline V gives CDR1 SGHRS, CDR2 YFSETQ. V shed 0 bases and J shed 8 bases, with 11 bases lying between them. This CDR3 region has 14 residues. Here the CDR3 reads CASSLEGVEEKLFF. The CDR3 DNA is TGCGCCAGCAGCTTGGAGGGGGTCGAGGAAAAACTGTTTTTT.

This chain uses TRBV5-1 with TRBJ1-4, with 7 bases matching TRBD1. V dropped 4 bases and J dropped 4; count of bases not matched to a gene: 7. Germline-derived CDR1 and CDR2 are SGHRS and YFSETQ. CDR3 size: 15 residues. The CDR3, as DNA: TGCGCCAGCAGCGTCACAGGGGCGGTTAATGAAAAACTGTTTTTT. Encoded protein: CASSVTGAVNEKLFF.